This T cell receptor (beta chain) was identified during a study of T cell responses to AZD1222 COVID-19 vaccine. This CDR3 spans 18 amino acids. V was pared by 4 bases and J by 2 bases, with 9 bases of the junction left unmatched. Germline V gene sequence: CDR1 MGHDK, CDR2 SYGVNS. Method: immunoSEQ multiplex PCR; TCRdb's copy keeps in-frame clones and lacks some. Seen here are approximately 67,000 clones, about 89% observed once, and the top ten hold around 30%. General observations from the study: White British ancestry dominated among donors, who included more females, and clonal diversity was possibly underestimated. Spike-wide coverage was observed for vaccine-associated CD4 TCRs, with dominant responses at 160-218 and 743-854. Two AZD1222 doses significantly raised spike-specific TCR breadth and depth over controls. It was only after the peak T cell response that any repertoires were sampled.

A single count supports this clone. Antigen unknown. The chain is built from TRBV25-1 and TRBJ2-3; TRBD2 agrees at 13 bases. The origin of this receptor is an adult who received the AZD1222 COVID-19 vaccine. The sequences come from peripheral blood, collected 28 days after the second AZD1222 dose. CDR3 coding DNA: TGTGCCAGCAGTGCCCGCAAGGGACTAGCGGGGCACACAGATACGCAGTATTTT. This codes for CASSARKGLAGHTDTQYF. Complete variable domain (other parts from reference TRBV25-1 and TRBJ2-3): EADIYQTPRYLVIGTGKKITLECSQTMGHDKMYWYQQDPGMELHLIHYSYGVNSTEKGDLSSESTVSRIRTEHFPLTLESARPSHTSQYLCASSARKGLAGHTDTQYFGPGTRLTVL.